This is a list of T cell receptor beta chains from one sample in a study of T cells after posttransplantation cyclophosphamide. Assay used: immunoSEQ multiplex PCR; TCRdb lists only in-frame clones, some missing. Of 6,000 or so clones listed, 70% to 85% are singletons. The sample in question was CD4+ T cells sorted from blood, obtained approximately 330 days after allogeneic stem cell transplant with posttransplant cyclophosphamide. Source of these receptors: a male patient aged 50 to 59 who received an allogeneic stem cell transplant from a related donor and was CMV-positive. Some T cells may be transferred from the graft donor. Each CDR3 is given without its conserved first and last residue.

V,J,CDR3
TRBV7-9,TRBJ2-6,ASSLRRGLSGANVLT
TRBV7-8,TRBJ1-2,ASSLVYSGSQGYT
TRBV18,TRBJ1-4,ASSPQESEKLF
TRBV27,TRBJ2-3,ASRTYLAGRRGTDTQY
TRBV28,TRBJ1-5,ASSLKTGNNQPQH
TRBV5-1,TRBJ1-1,ASSLQGAAF
TRBV18,TRBJ1-3,ASSGTAYSGNTIY
TRBV27,TRBJ2-2,ASSTSGVGGELF
TRBV5-1,TRBJ2-3,ASSLLSGGTDTQY
TRBV7-9,TRBJ2-5,ASSFSGAGETQY